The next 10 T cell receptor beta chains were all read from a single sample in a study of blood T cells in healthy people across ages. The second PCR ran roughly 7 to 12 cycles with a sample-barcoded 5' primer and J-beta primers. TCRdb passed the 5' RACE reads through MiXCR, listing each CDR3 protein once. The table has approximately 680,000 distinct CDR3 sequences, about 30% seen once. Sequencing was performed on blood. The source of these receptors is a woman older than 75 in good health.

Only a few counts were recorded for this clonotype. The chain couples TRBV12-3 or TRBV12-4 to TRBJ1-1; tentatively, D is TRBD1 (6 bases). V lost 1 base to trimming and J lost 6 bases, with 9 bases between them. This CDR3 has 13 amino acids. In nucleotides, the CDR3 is TGTGCCAGCAGTTTAGATAGGGGGGCTGAAGCTTTCTTT. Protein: CASSLDRGAEAFF.

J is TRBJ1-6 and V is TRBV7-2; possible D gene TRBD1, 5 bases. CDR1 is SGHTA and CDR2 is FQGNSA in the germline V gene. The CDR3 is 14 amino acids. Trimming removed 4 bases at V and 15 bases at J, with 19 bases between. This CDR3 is CASSSLWDGALLHF. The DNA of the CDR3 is TGTGCCAGCAGCTCCCTATGGGACGGCGCTCTCCTCCACTTT.

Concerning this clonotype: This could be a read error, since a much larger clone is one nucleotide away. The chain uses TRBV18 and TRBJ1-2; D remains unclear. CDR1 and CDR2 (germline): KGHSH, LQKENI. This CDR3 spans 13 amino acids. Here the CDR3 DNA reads TGTGCCAGCTCACCAAAGGATAACTATGGCAACACCTTC. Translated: CASSPKDNYGNTF.

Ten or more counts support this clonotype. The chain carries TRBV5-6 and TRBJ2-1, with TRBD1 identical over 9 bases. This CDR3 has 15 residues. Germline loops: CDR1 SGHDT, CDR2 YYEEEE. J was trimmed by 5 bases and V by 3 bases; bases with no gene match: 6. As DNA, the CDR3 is TGTGCCAGCAGCTACGGGACAGGGCAGGACAATGAGCAGTTCTTC. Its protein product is CASSYGTGQDNEQFF.

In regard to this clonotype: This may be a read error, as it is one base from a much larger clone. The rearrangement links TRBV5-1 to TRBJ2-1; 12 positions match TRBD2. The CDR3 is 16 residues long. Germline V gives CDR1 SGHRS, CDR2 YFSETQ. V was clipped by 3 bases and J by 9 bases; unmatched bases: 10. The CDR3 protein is CASSSYRLAGESEQFF. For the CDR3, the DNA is TGCGCCAGCAGCTCATACCGACTAGCGGGGGAGAGTGAGCAGTTCTTC. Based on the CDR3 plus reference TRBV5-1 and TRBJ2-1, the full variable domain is KAGVTQTPRYLIKTRGQQVTLSCSPISGHRSVSWYQQTPGQGLQFLFEYFSETQRNKGNFPGRFSGRQFSNSRSEMNVSTLELGDSALYLCASSSYRLAGESEQFFGPGTRLTVL.

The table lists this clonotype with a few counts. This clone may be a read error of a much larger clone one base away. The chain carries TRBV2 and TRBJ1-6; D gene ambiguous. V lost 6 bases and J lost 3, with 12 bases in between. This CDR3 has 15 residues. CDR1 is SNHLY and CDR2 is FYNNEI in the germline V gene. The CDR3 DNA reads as TGTGCCAGCAGAGAGGCCACTGTCTATAATTCACCCCTCCACTTT. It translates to CASREATVYNSPLHF.

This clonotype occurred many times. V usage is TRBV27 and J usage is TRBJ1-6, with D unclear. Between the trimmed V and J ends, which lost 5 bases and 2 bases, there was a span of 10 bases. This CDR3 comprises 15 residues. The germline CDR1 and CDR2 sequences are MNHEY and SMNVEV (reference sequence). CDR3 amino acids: CASSPRYTYNSPLHF. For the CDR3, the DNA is TGTGCCAGCAGTCCCCGGTACACCTATAATTCACCCCTCCACTTT.

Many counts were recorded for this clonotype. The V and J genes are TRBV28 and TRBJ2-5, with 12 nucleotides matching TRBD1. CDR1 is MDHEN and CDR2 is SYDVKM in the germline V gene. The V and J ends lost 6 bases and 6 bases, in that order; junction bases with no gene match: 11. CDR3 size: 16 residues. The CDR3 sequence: CASRNPGTGGLQTQYF. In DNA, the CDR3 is TGTGCCAGCAGGAATCCCGGGACAGGGGGCTTGCAGACCCAGTACTTC.

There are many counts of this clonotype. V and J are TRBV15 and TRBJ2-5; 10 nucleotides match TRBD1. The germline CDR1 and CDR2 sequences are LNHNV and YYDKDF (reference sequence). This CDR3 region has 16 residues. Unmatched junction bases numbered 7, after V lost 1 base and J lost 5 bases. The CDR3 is CATSRVTGQGTETQYF. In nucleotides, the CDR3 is TGTGCCACCAGCAGAGTGACGGGACAGGGGACGGAGACCCAGTACTTC.

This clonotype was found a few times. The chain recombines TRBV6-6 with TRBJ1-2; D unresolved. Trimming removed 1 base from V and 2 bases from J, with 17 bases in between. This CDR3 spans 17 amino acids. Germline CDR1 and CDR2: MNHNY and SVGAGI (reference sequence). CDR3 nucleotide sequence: TGTGCCAGCAGTTACTGGGGTTGGGCCGATGTGAACTATGGCTACACCTTC. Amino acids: CASSYWGWADVNYGYTF.